These 20 T cell receptor beta chains share one sample of origin, sequenced in a study of beta chain features in type 1 diabetes. Overall study findings and caveats: There was a moderate but significant shortening of TCRB CDR3s in all four CD4+ subsets of Type 1 diabetes patients.

Every isolated RNA sample was fully reverse transcribed, so sequencing captured expressed TCRB transcripts. TCRdb keeps only in-frame clones here, not all; method: immunoSEQ multiplex PCR. The sample holds about 740,000 clones, around 15% seen once. These receptors' targets are unknown. The sequencing input was naive CD4+ T cells from blood. The receptor source for this set is a man aged 18-30 years with type 1 diabetes.

The V and J genes are TRBV6-1 and TRBJ2-5; 7 bases align to TRBD1. Germline V gene data show CDR1 as MNHNS and CDR2 as SASEGT. The V gene end was trimmed by 6 bases and the J gene end by 0 bases; junction bases not matched to a gene: 4. The CDR3 consists of 14 residues. Here the CDR3 reads CASRGTAYQETQYF. CDR3 DNA: TGTGCCAGCAGAGGGACAGCCTACCAAGAGACCCAGTACTTC.

V gene TRBV9 combines with J gene TRBJ2-2; 8 bases match TRBD1. CDR1 is SGDLS, CDR2 YYNGEE, per germline. Trimming cost V 2 bases and J 3 bases; bases outside gene matches: 3. CDR3 length: 15 residues. CDR3 region: CASSVTGQDTGELFF. The CDR3 DNA reads as TGTGCCAGCAGCGTCACGGGACAGGACACCGGGGAGCTGTTTTTT.

This clone was detected a few times. This sequence joins TRBV11-2 and TRBJ2-1, with D uncertain. The CDR3 covers 11 residues. Between the trimmed V and J ends, which lost 7 bases and 3 bases, there was a span of 4 bases. Germline CDR1 reads SGHAT; CDR2 reads FQNNGV. The CDR3 sequence is CASIGYNEQFF. The CDR3, as DNA: TGTGCCAGCATCGGCTACAATGAGCAGTTCTTC.

The gene calls are TRBV18 and TRBJ2-7; D may be TRBD2 (5 bases). Deletions cut 1 base from V and 3 bases from J, with 7 bases between. The CDR3 is 13 amino acids. In germline, CDR1 is KGHSH, CDR2 LQKENI. DNA for the CDR3: TGTGCCAGCTCACCACAGGAGGACTACGAGCAGTACTTC. Translated: CASSPQEDYEQYF.

The rearrangement links TRBV7-2 to TRBJ1-2, with D unresolved. Trimming took off 4 bases at V and 3 bases at J, with 9 bases between the two ends. This CDR3 has 13 amino acids. In germline, CDR1 is SGHTA, CDR2 FQGNSA. The CDR3 region is CASSSGRDYGYTF. As DNA, the CDR3 is TGTGCCAGCAGCTCCGGACGCGACTATGGCTACACCTTC.

A few counts support this clone. The chain couples TRBV9 to TRBJ1-6; D remains unclear. Looked up from germline, CDR1 is SGDLS and CDR2 is YYNGEE. Trimming shortened V by 3 bases and J by 5 bases, and 9 bases separated the two germline ends. The CDR3 contains 14 residues. This CDR3 reads CASSGQHDNSPLHF. DNA of the CDR3: TGTGCCAGCAGCGGGCAGCATGATAATTCACCCCTCCACTTT.

There are a few counts of this clone. Other nucleotide sequences from this sample produce the same CDR3. This sequence joins TRBV15 and TRBJ2-6; TRBD2 might be the D (6 bases). The CDR3 sequence is 17 residues long. From germline, CDR1 is LNHNV and CDR2 YYDKDF (reference sequence). Trimming took 3 bases from V and 2 from J, leaving 14 bases between them. The CDR3 region is CATSRDGLAAGANVLTF. CDR3 coding DNA: TGTGCCACCAGCAGGGATGGGTTAGCGGCTGGGGCCAACGTCCTGACTTTC.

There are a few counts of this clone. The chain joins TRBV6-1 to TRBJ1-4; 9 bases are shared with TRBD1. The CDR3 is 17 amino acids. Per the germline V gene, CDR1 is MNHNS and CDR2 is SASEGT. With 1 base clipped from V and 0 bases from J, the junction kept 3 bases outside the gene matches. The CDR3 loop is CASSEGRTGATNEKLFF. In nucleotides, the CDR3 is TGTGCCAGCAGTGAAGGGCGGACAGGGGCAACTAATGAAAAACTGTTTTTT.

The chain is built from TRBV7-8 and TRBJ1-1, with a tentative D call TRBD1 (5 bases). V shed 2 bases and J shed 5 bases, with 12 bases lying between them. From germline, CDR1 is SGHVS and CDR2 FQNEAQ. The CDR3 spans 14 residues. The CDR3 DNA is TGTGCCAGCAGCTTACGAATAGGGGTAACTGAAGCTTTCTTT. Protein sequence: CASSLRIGVTEAFF.

The chain joins TRBV6-5 to TRBJ1-1, with D maybe TRBD1 (5 bases). The V gene lost 5 bases and the J gene lost 5 bases, with 15 bases spanning the gap. From germline, CDR1 is MNHEY and CDR2 SVGAGI. There are 14 residues in the CDR3. The CDR3 DNA follows: TGTGCCAGCAGTCCCGGGACGGTGGGAACTGAAGCTTTCTTT. Protein: CASSPGTVGTEAFF.

The sample holds a few counts of this clone. V and J are TRBV18 and TRBJ2-1; either TRBD1 or TRBD2 may fit D (7 bases each). Germline V lookup: CDR1 KGHSH, CDR2 LQKENI. The V end lost 6 bases, the J end lost 8 bases, and 14 bases lay between the germline ends. The CDR3 sequence is 13 residues long. The CDR3 spells CASSIRGGDEQFF. DNA for the CDR3: TGTGCCAGCTCCATCAGGGGGGGAGATGAGCAGTTCTTC. Looking up the rest from reference TRBV18 and TRBJ2-1 gives the full variable domain: NAGVMQNPRHLVRRRGQEARLRCSPMKGHSHVYWYRQLPEEGLKFMVYLQKENIIDESGMPKERFSAEFPKEGPSILRIQQVVRGDSAAYFCASSIRGGDEQFFGPGTRLTVL.

The V gene is TRBV2, the J gene TRBJ2-2; D tentatively fits TRBD1 or TRBD2 (5 bases each). The CDR3 has 16 residues. Looked up from germline, CDR1 is SNHLY and CDR2 is FYNNEI. V was trimmed by 4 bases and J by 1 base, leaving 13 bases between them. The CDR3 sequence is CASSAIGTENTGELFF. The DNA of the CDR3 is TGTGCCAGCAGTGCTATCGGGACCGAGAACACCGGGGAGCTGTTTTTT.

To note about this clone: The identical CDR3 is also encoded by other nucleotide sequences in the sample. The rearrangement links TRBV7-9 to TRBJ1-2; D is unclear. V shed 1 base and J shed 8 bases, with 5 bases lying between them. The CDR3 covers 11 residues. Germline values: CDR1 SEHNR, CDR2 FQNEAQ (reference sequence). In DNA form, the CDR3 reads TGTGCCAGCAGCTTAGAAGGGGGCTACACCTTC. Translating it yields CASSLEGGYTF. The full variable domain, in which reference TRBV7-9 and TRBJ1-2 provide the parts outside the CDR3, is DTGVSQNPRHKITKRGQNVTFRCDPISEHNRLYWYRQTLGQGPEFLTYFQNEAQLEKSRLLSDRFSAERPKGSFSTLEIQRTEQGDSAMYLCASSLEGGYTFGSGTRLTVV.

This clone came up a few times. The V call is TRBV30, the J call TRBJ1-4, with 8 nucleotides matching TRBD1. Trimming at V came to 8 bases and at J to 8 bases, leaving 13 bases not matched to a gene. There are 14 residues in the CDR3. The germline V gene encodes CDR1 GTSNPN and CDR2 SVGIG (reference sequence). The CDR3 DNA sequence: TGTGCCGGGGCCTGGACAGGGAAAGGAGAAAAACTGTTTTTT. Translated: CAGAWTGKGEKLFF.

This clone was seen a few times. This chain joins TRBV7-2 and TRBJ2-3; a weak D match, TRBD1 (6 bases). Germline CDR1 reads SGHTA; CDR2 reads FQGNSA. Trimming left V 8 bases short and J 2 bases short, with 14 bases between. CDR3 size: 14 residues. The CDR3 nucleotides read TGTGCCAGCGCACGATACAGGGACACAGATACGCAGTATTTT. It translates to CASARYRDTDTQYF. The complete variable domain, with remaining parts taken from reference TRBV7-2 and TRBJ2-3, reads GAGVSQSPSNKVTEKGKDVELRCDPISGHTALYWYRQSLGQGLEFLIYFQGNSAPDKSGLPSDRFSAERTGGSVSTLTIQRTQQEDSAVYLCASARYRDTDTQYFGPGTRLTVL.

In this sample, this clone turned up once. CDR3 loop: CASSPGQLGYGYTF. CDR3 bases: TGTGCCAGCTCCCCAGGCCAGCTTGGCTATGGCTACACCTTC. V usage is TRBV18 and J usage is TRBJ1-2, with no clear D. This CDR3 contains 14 residues. CDR1 KGHSH and CDR2 LQKENI come from the germline V gene. V was shortened by 6 bases and J by 4 bases, with 15 bases between the two germline ends.

This clone appeared a few times. This chain connects TRBV2 to TRBJ2-2; D ambiguous. The CDR3 loop spans 17 amino acids. Germline V lookup: CDR1 SNHLY, CDR2 FYNNEI. Trimming shortened V by 1 base and J by 0 bases, and 12 bases separated the two germline ends. CDR3 bases: TGTGCCAGCAGTGAAGAGGAGATAGGGACGAACACCGGGGAGCTGTTTTTT. This sequence encodes CASSEEEIGTNTGELFF.

This clone was counted a few times. The chain is built from TRBV2 and TRBJ2-6, with 8 bases lining up with TRBD2. The V and J ends lost 5 bases and 4 bases, in that order; junction bases with no gene match: 4. Germline values: CDR1 SNHLY, CDR2 FYNNEI. The CDR3 spans 15 residues. This CDR3 is CASSQLAAGANVLTF. As DNA, the CDR3 is TGTGCCAGCAGTCAACTAGCGGCAGGGGCCAACGTCCTGACTTTC.

This clone has only a few counts. For the CDR3, the DNA is TGTGCCAGCAGCCCTCTGGTGGGGGGGGAGACCCAGTACTTC. It codes for CASSPLVGGETQYF. This chain joins TRBV7-2 and TRBJ2-5; 7 positions match TRBD2. Trimming at V came to 5 bases and at J to 5 bases, leaving 8 bases not matched to a gene. The CDR3 length is 14 residues. Germline V lookup: CDR1 SGHTA, CDR2 FQGNSA.

The chain combines TRBV13 with TRBJ1-5, with D unclear. The ends were cut back, 4 bases at V and 5 bases at J, with 9 bases in the middle. The CDR3 covers 13 residues. In germline, CDR1 is PRHDT, CDR2 FYEKMQ (reference sequence). The CDR3 protein is CASSSRPDQPQHF. CDR3 nucleotides: TGTGCCAGCAGCTCCAGACCCGATCAGCCCCAGCATTTT.